A single sample gave rise to the 22 T cell receptor beta chains below, sequenced in a study of CD8+CD57+ T cells in acquired aplastic anemia. TCR beta VDJ and CDR3 profiling used genomic DNA as template. Using its own MiXCR run on the reads, TCRdb lists one record per CDR3 protein. The data hold about 270,000 distinct CDR3 sequences, with about 56% observed a single time. Sample: sorted CD4+, CD8+, or CD8+CD57+ T cells (not recorded which) from PBMCs. Receptors were obtained from a human donor with severe aplastic anemia or a healthy control (not recorded which).

The table lists this clonotype with many counts. This chain joins TRBV5-1 and TRBJ1-3, with a weak D call TRBD1 (6 bases). The germline V gene encodes CDR1 SGHRS and CDR2 YFSETQ. The CDR3 consists of 17 residues. V shed 4 bases and J shed 6 bases, with 23 bases lying between them. The CDR3 nucleotides read TGCGCCAGCAGCCTCATCGGGGGCCACCGTTTACAAAACACCATATATTTT. It translates to CASSLIGGHRLQNTIYF. Using reference TRBV5-1 and TRBJ1-3 for the parts outside the CDR3, the full variable domain is KAGVTQTPRYLIKTRGQQVTLSCSPISGHRSVSWYQQTPGQGLQFLFEYFSETQRNKGNFPGRFSGRQFSNSRSEMNVSTLELGDSALYLCASSLIGGHRLQNTIYFGEGSWLTVV.

There are a few counts of this clonotype. The rearrangement joins TRBV20-1 to TRBJ2-7; TRBD2 might be the D (6 bases). Germline CDR1 DFQATT, CDR2 SNEGSKA (reference sequence). This CDR3 contains 14 residues. V was shortened by 3 bases and J by 3 bases, with 15 bases between the two germline ends. CDR3 in amino acids: CSARSSGGSYEQYF. For the CDR3, the DNA is TGCAGTGCTAGGTCCTCAGGAGGGAGCTACGAGCAGTACTTC.

This clonotype was observed once. The V gene is TRBV2, the J gene TRBJ1-5; maybe TRBD1 (5 bases). The germline V gene has CDR1 SNHLY and CDR2 FYNNEI. V lost 4 bases and J 3 bases, leaving 7 bases between the germline ends. CDR3 length: 13 residues. The CDR3 nucleotides are TGTGCCAGCAGTGGGGGGTTCAATCAGCCCCAGCATTTT. Translation: CASSGGFNQPQHF.

This clonotype was detected only a few times. V is TRBV10-3 and J is TRBJ1-5; D gene unclear. V was trimmed by 5 bases and J by 6 bases, leaving 11 bases between them. The germline V gene has CDR1 ENHRY and CDR2 SYGVKD. This CDR3 is 13 amino acids long. In DNA form, the CDR3 reads TGTGCCATCAGTCCTCAGGAGACTCAGCCCCAGCATTTT. It codes for CAISPQETQPQHF.

The sample holds many counts of this clonotype. The V gene is TRBV30, the J gene TRBJ2-3, with TRBD2 identical over 7 bases. This CDR3 contains 14 residues. The V segment lost 5 bases and the J segment 4 bases; nucleotides outside the gene matches: 9. Germline CDR1 and CDR2: GTSNPN and SVGIG (reference sequence). This CDR3 reads CAWRRPGGADTQYF. The CDR3 nucleotides are TGTGCCTGGCGGCGACCGGGGGGAGCAGATACGCAGTATTTT.

The chain uses TRBV4-1 and TRBJ2-7; TRBD1 might be the D (5 bases). Germline V gene lookup returns CDR1 MGHRA and CDR2 YSYEKL. Trimming stripped 0 bases from V and 3 bases from J, with 12 bases between. This CDR3 region has 15 residues. In nucleotides, the CDR3 is TGCGCCAGCAGCCAAGACCAGGGTACCCGCTACGAGCAGTACTTC. It encodes CASSQDQGTRYEQYF.

This clonotype was detected many times. This chain connects TRBV27 to TRBJ2-7; D possibly uses TRBD1 or TRBD2 (5 bases each). The ends were cut back, 6 bases at V and 2 bases at J, with 17 bases in the middle. Germline CDR1 reads MNHEY; CDR2 reads SMNVEV (reference sequence). The CDR3 runs 15 residues. CDR3 DNA sequence: TGTGCCAGCAGCCCTACAGGAGGCGGTACCTACGAGCAGTACTTC. As protein: CASSPTGGGTYEQYF.

For this clonotype: With a much larger clone just one base away, this may be a read error. This chain connects TRBV10-1 to TRBJ2-2, with 8 nucleotides matching TRBD1. Germline values: CDR1 WNHNN, CDR2 SYGVQD (reference sequence). This CDR3 has 15 residues. In DNA form, the CDR3 reads TGTGCCAGCAGTCACACGGGACAGGCTGCCGGGGAGCTGTTTTTT. Translation: CASSHTGQAAGELFF.

The chain is built from TRBV20-1 and TRBJ1-4; possible D gene TRBD1, 6 bases. The CDR3 has 19 residues. Deletions cut 6 bases from V and 1 base from J, with 27 bases between. Germline V gene lookup returns CDR1 DFQATT and CDR2 SNEGSKA (reference sequence). The chain's CDR3 is CSALPPGLASRGTNEKLFF. In nucleotides, the CDR3 is TGCAGTGCCCTTCCCCCGGGACTAGCTAGCAGGGGAACTAATGAAAAACTGTTTTTT.

The chain combines TRBV7-2 with TRBJ2-5, with D perhaps TRBD1 or TRBD2 (5 bases each). The CDR3 is 14 residues long. Germline assignment: CDR1 SGHTA and CDR2 FQGNSA. V was cut by 4 bases and J by 4 bases, with 13 bases left in between. In DNA form, the CDR3 reads TGTGCCAGCAGCTGGTCGGGACGGTTAGAGACCCAGTACTTC. It is translated as CASSWSGRLETQYF.

This chain connects TRBV6-5 to TRBJ1-6; no firm D call. This CDR3 spans 13 amino acids. V was trimmed by 6 bases and J by 6 bases, leaving 9 bases between them. Germline V gene lookup returns CDR1 MNHEY and CDR2 SVGAGI. The CDR3 coding sequence is TGTGCCAGCAGGAGAGACCTTAATTCACCCCTCCACTTT. Protein product: CASRRDLNSPLHF.

CDR3 amino acids: CASRPTGGSGNTIYF. CDR3 in DNA: TGTGCCAGCAGACCTACCGGGGGCTCTGGAAACACCATATATTTT. The chain employs TRBV2 and TRBJ1-3; possible D gene TRBD1, 5 bases. V shed 6 bases and J shed 0 bases, with 12 bases lying between them. CDR1 is SNHLY and CDR2 is FYNNEI in the germline V gene. The CDR3 totals 15 residues.

This clonotype came up a few times. This chain connects TRBV10-3 to TRBJ2-5, with 10 bases aligning to TRBD2. The CDR3 covers 15 residues. V lost 10 bases and J lost 3; bases outside the gene matches: 11. Per germline, CDR1 ENHRY and CDR2 SYGVKD. The CDR3 sequence: CATSGGVAAEETQYF. The CDR3 bases are TGTGCCACCAGCGGGGGGGTAGCAGCAGAAGAGACCCAGTACTTC.

This clonotype occurred many times. A much bigger clone sits one base away, suggesting this may be a read error. V is TRBV10-3 and J is TRBJ2-7, with D perhaps matching TRBD1 (6 bases). The CDR3 loop spans 16 amino acids. Germline values: CDR1 ENHRY, CDR2 SYGVKD. The CDR3 DNA sequence: TGTACCATCAGCACATGGGGGCAGGGCCACTCCTACGAGCAGTACTTC. This encodes CTISTWGQGHSYEQYF.

The chain's CDR3 is CASTGTDNRGEQYF. The CDR3 bases are TGTGCCAGCACCGGGACAGACAATAGGGGCGAGCAGTACTTC. The chain has TRBV2 and TRBJ2-7; TRBD1 matches at 7 bases. CDR1 SNHLY and CDR2 FYNNEI come from the germline V gene. CDR3 size: 14 residues. V lost 7 bases to trimming and J lost 6 bases; unmatched junction nucleotides: 12.

Notes on this clonotype: The junction departs from germline at one end; a sequencing error may be responsible. V usage is TRBV2 and J usage is TRBJ2-5; no clear D. The CDR3 sequence is 12 residues long. From germline, CDR1 is SNHLY and CDR2 FYNNEI. The CDR3 DNA follows: TGTGCCAGCAGTGAGGCGCATAAGACTCCTTCTTTC. It specifies CASSEAHKTPSF.

On this clonotype itself: This may come from a read error, since a much larger clone is one base off. The V and J genes are TRBV6-7 and TRBJ2-1, with 9 bases that match TRBD1. TRBV6-7 is flagged as an ORF with uncertain function. The CDR3 consists of 17 residues. In nucleotides, the CDR3 is TGTGCCAGCAGAACCTGGCGGGGGACAGGGTCCCACGATGAGCAGTCCTTC. It is translated as CASRTWRGTGSHDEQSF.

This chain connects TRBV18 to TRBJ1-2; D is perhaps TRBD1 (6 bases). The CDR3 covers 15 residues. The germline V gene has CDR1 KGHSH and CDR2 LQKENI. V was pared by 2 bases and J by 6 bases, with 16 bases between. CDR3 in amino acids: CASSPYREMTNGYTF. CDR3 coding DNA: TGTGCCAGCTCACCATACAGGGAAATGACGAATGGCTACACCTTC. Filled out from reference TRBV18 and TRBJ1-2, the complete variable domain reads NAGVMQNPRHLVRRRGQEARLRCSPMKGHSHVYWYRQLPEEGLKFMVYLQKENIIDESGMPKERFSAEFPKEGPSILRIQQVVRGDSAAYFCASSPYREMTNGYTFGSGTRLTVV.

The chain links TRBV2 to TRBJ1-3, with 7 bases that match TRBD1. This CDR3 spans 15 amino acids. CDR1 is SNHLY, CDR2 FYNNEI, per germline. The V and J ends lost 5 bases and 0 bases, in that order; junction bases with no gene match: 4. CDR3 in amino acids: CASSMGQSSGNTIYF. In nucleotides, the CDR3 is TGTGCCAGCAGTATGGGACAGAGCTCTGGAAACACCATATATTTT.

CDR3 DNA: TGCAGTGCTCCGGGCATGACTAGCGGGAAAGGGGAGACCCAGTACTTC. Translated, it gives CSAPGMTSGKGETQYF. The chain links TRBV20-1 to TRBJ2-5; 11 bases match TRBD2. V dropped 5 bases and J dropped 5; count of bases not matched to a gene: 13. Germline V gives CDR1 DFQATT, CDR2 SNEGSKA (reference sequence). The CDR3 length is 16 residues.

This clonotype was observed many times. The J gene is TRBJ2-5, the V gene TRBV2; TRBD2 agrees at 12 bases. Trimming cost V 9 bases and J 7 bases; bases outside gene matches: 12. The germline V gene encodes CDR1 SNHLY and CDR2 FYNNEI. This CDR3 region has 15 residues. This chain's CDR3 is CASGTSGFLGGTQYF. CDR3 coding DNA: TGTGCCAGTGGGACTAGCGGGTTCTTGGGAGGGACCCAGTACTTC. Supplemented by reference TRBV2 and TRBJ2-5, the full variable domain reads EPEVTQTPSHQVTQMGQEVILRCVPISNHLYFYWYRQILGQKVEFLVSFYNNEISEKSEIFDDQFSVERPDGSNFTLKIRSTKLEDSAMYFCASGTSGFLGGTQYFGPGTRLLVL.

The chain recombines TRBV6-6 with TRBJ1-6; TRBD1 matches 9 bases. The germline gives CDR1 MNHNY, CDR2 SVGAGI (reference sequence). The CDR3 has 15 residues. The trim removed 6 bases at V and 9 bases at J, leaving 9 bases unmatched. CDR3 region: CASSQQGQGSSPLHF. As DNA, the CDR3 is TGTGCCAGCAGCCAACAGGGACAGGGCAGTTCACCCCTCCACTTT.